This T cell receptor (beta chain) was recovered during a study of human T cells and chemical hapten exposure. In the study overall: Doses of diphenylcyclopropenone went to the patients' scalps weekly throughout the roughly 24-week study. Study-wide points: No alteration of TCRs above 1 in 1000 frequency was seen with DPC sensitization.

In germline, CDR1 is LGHDT, CDR2 YNNKEL (reference sequence). The length of the CDR3 is 11 residues. The ends were cut back, 2 bases at V and 6 bases at J, with 2 bases in the middle. TCRdb recomputed calls from the RACE reads with MiXCR, one row per CDR3 protein. The sample has approximately 50,000 distinct CDR3 sequences, 9% to 10% seen once. This clonotype was picked up a small number of times. What it recognizes is unknown. This sample's time point: patch test 3, about 24 weeks after DPC sensitization. As to treatment: therapeutic diphenylcyclopropenone sensitization with weekly scalp DPC. Sequencing started from total RNA isolated from unfractionated whole blood.

The material sequenced was whole blood, taken in connection with sensitization to the hapten diphenylcyclopropenone (DPC). The genes are TRBV3-1 and TRBJ2-1; D remains ambiguous. The TCR originated in a middle-aged woman with alopecia areata. Some clones in this sample may be carry-over from other donors' samples. The CDR3 region has the DNA TGTGCCAGCAGCCAACTCAATGAGCAGTTCTTC. Translation: CASSQLNEQFF.